Listed here is a single T cell receptor beta chain. The antigen is not known. Generated by immunoSEQ multiplex PCR, the TCRdb table keeps only in-frame clones and is missing some. The sample lists some 89,000 clones, around nine tenths occurring once. This specimen comes from a study of T cell responses to AZD1222 COVID-19 vaccine. General study points: Once two AZD1222 doses were given, Spike-specific TCR breadth and depth went up.

The CDR3 contains 13 residues. Trimming shortened V by 4 bases and J by 8 bases, and 14 bases separated the two germline ends. The germline CDR1 and CDR2 sequences are LNHDA and SQIVND (reference sequence). The specimen was peripheral blood, collected on day 0 of AZD1222 vaccination. The source is an adult in good health. This chain connects TRBV19 to TRBJ1-2; D call uncertain. CDR3: CASSSGEVGGYTF. The CDR3 DNA reads TGTGCCAGTAGTAGCGGGGAAGTAGGCGGCTACACCTTC.